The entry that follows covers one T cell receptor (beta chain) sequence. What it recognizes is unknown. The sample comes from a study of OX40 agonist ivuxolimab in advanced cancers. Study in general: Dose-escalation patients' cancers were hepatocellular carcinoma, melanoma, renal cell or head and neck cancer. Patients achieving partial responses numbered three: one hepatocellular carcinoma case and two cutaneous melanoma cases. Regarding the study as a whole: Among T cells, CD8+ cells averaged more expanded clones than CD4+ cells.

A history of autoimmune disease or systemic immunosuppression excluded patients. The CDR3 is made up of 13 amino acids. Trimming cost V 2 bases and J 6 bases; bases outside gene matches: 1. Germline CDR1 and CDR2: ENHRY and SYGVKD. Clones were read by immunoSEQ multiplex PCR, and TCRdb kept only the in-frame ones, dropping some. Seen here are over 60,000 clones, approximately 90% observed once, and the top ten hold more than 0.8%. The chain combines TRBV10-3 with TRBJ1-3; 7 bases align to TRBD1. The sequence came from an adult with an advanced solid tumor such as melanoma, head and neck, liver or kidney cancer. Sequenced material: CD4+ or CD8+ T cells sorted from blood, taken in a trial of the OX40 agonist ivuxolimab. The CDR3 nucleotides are TGTGCCATCAGTGAGGGGACAGAAAACACCATATATTTT. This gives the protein CAISEGTENTIYF.